This T cell receptor beta chain was sequenced in a study of blood T cell repertoires in COVID-19. The table came from immunoSEQ multiplex PCR; TCRdb's copy has only in-frame clones and leaves some out. The sample consists of roughly 260,000 clones, about 91% of them appearing once. This CDR3 region has 12 residues. The germline V gene encodes CDR1 SNHLY and CDR2 FYNNEI. V lost 8 bases and J 0 bases, leaving 6 bases between the germline ends. This clonotype was obtained from a person aged 18 to 35 with COVID-19, enrolled during active disease. The chain links TRBV2 to TRBJ2-3; D gene unclear. The sequenced sample was peripheral blood. CDR3 sequence (DNA): TGTGCCAGCGCCTACAGCACAGATACGCAGTATTTT. Translation: CASAYSTDTQYF.